This T cell receptor beta chain was captured by sequencing in a study of cytomegalovirus exposure and HLA in healthy donors. General observations from the study: Cytomegalovirus association was listed for under 200 TCR beta chains.

As to this clone: Its antigen is unidentified.

Trimming left V 2 bases short and J 1 base short, with 9 bases between. In germline, CDR1 is MNHNY, CDR2 SVGAGI (reference sequence). This CDR3 has 14 residues. The PCR contained 60 Vbeta and 13 Jbeta primers. Using immunoSEQ multiplex PCR, the repertoire was profiled, and TCRdb retains in-frame clones only, with some absent. The table lists about 170,000 clones, around 84% of them singletons. The receptor comes from a man aged 25-40 years in good health and CMV-seropositive. Specimen: PBMCs. The rearrangement links TRBV6-6 to TRBJ2-7, with D perhaps matching TRBD2 (5 bases). This CDR3 reads CASSYAGQSYEQYF. As DNA, the CDR3 is TGTGCCAGCAGTTACGCGGGTCAATCCTACGAGCAGTACTTC.